This entry lists 26 T cell receptor beta chains sequenced from one sample in a study of early T cells in non-severe SARS-CoV-2 infection. TCRdb passed the 5' RACE reads through MiXCR, listing each CDR3 protein once. The sample yields about 80,000 distinct CDR3 sequences, approximately 12% seen once. Sequences were derived from whole blood, sampled at baseline. The source is an adult who was a healthcare worker with PCR-confirmed SARS-CoV-2 infection or an uninfected control (not recorded which). The donor label of this sample is uncertain.

The V and J genes are TRBV5-5 and TRBJ1-1; D is possibly TRBD1 (6 bases). Germline loops: CDR1 SGHKS, CDR2 YYEKEE (reference sequence). The CDR3 contains 14 residues. Deletions cut 0 bases from V and 2 bases from J, with 8 bases between. The CDR3 DNA follows: TGTGCCAGCAGCTTGGCCAGGGGTAACACTGAAGCTTTCTTT. It yields the protein CASSLARGNTEAFF.

For the CDR3, the DNA is TGTGCCAGTGTTTACTCTTCGGGCCAAGAGACCCAGTACTTC. Translated, it gives CASVYSSGQETQYF. The chain uses TRBV2 and TRBJ2-5; D is ambiguous. Deletions cut 9 bases from V and 1 base from J, with 15 bases between. This CDR3 is built from 14 residues. The germline V gene has CDR1 SNHLY and CDR2 FYNNEI.

A few counts support this clonotype. Its ends do not fully match the called genes, so a read error is possible. The chain joins TRBV6-5 to TRBJ2-3; 8 nucleotides line up with TRBD2. The CDR3 length is 18 residues. Germline loops: CDR1 MNHEY, CDR2 SVGAGI. The CDR3 DNA follows: TGTGTCAGCAGTTTCACCCTCGGGGCGGGAGGAGACATTGGTTCGCAGTATTTT. It translates to CVSSFTLGAGGDIGSQYF.

There are many counts of this clonotype. This chain joins TRBV7-3 and TRBJ2-1, with a tentative D call TRBD1 (6 bases). From germline, CDR1 is SGHTA and CDR2 FQGTGA. The CDR3 has 14 residues. Trimming took 0 bases from V and 5 from J, leaving 8 bases between them. CDR3 amino acids: CASSLTGGNNEQFF. CDR3 nucleotides: TGTGCCAGCAGCTTAACAGGGGGAAACAATGAGCAGTTCTTC.

J is TRBJ1-4 and V is TRBV18; 11 bases map to TRBD1. This CDR3 is built from 15 residues. Germline CDR1 reads KGHSH; CDR2 reads LQKENI. Germline trimming cut 0 bases from V and 11 bases from J; bases unmatched to any gene: 5. The CDR3 sequence: CASSPPEDRGLKLFF. For the CDR3, the DNA is TGTGCCAGCTCACCACCGGAGGACAGGGGGCTCAAACTGTTTTTT.

This sequence joins TRBV20-1 and TRBJ1-1; the D is unclear. The V gene lost 6 bases and the J gene lost 3 bases, with 14 bases spanning the gap. The CDR3 is 13 amino acids. CDR1 and CDR2 (germline): DFQATT, SNEGSKA (reference sequence). The CDR3 spells CSARRAGYTEAFF. CDR3 DNA sequence: TGCAGTGCCAGGAGGGCAGGTTACACTGAAGCTTTCTTT.

A few counts support this clonotype. CDR3 amino acids: CASSPQGPNTEAFF. The CDR3 DNA is TGTGCCAGCAGCCCCCAGGGGCCGAACACTGAAGCTTTCTTT. The rearrangement joins TRBV5-5 to TRBJ1-1; a possible D gene is TRBD1 (6 bases). Trimming pared 4 bases from V and 1 base from J, leaving 11 bases between. This CDR3 spans 14 amino acids. Germline CDR1 is SGHKS and CDR2 is YYEKEE (reference sequence).

This clonotype has ten or more counts. This chain joins TRBV4-1 and TRBJ2-5; D possibly uses TRBD1 or TRBD2 (5 bases each). The CDR3 is 16 residues long. V was cut by 3 bases and J by 6 bases, with 20 bases left in between. Germline CDR1 and CDR2: MGHRA and YSYEKL. CDR3 in amino acids: CASSHPPRGRGKTQYF. Here the CDR3 DNA reads TGCGCCAGCAGCCACCCACCCCGGGGCCGAGGGAAGACCCAGTACTTC.

This clonotype was detected only a few times. V and J are TRBV20-1 and TRBJ2-7, with D possibly matching TRBD2 (5 bases). The germline V and J ends were trimmed by 2 bases and 3 bases, with 14 bases remaining between them. This CDR3 is 14 amino acids long. Germline V gene lookup returns CDR1 DFQATT and CDR2 SNEGSKA (reference sequence). The CDR3 nucleotides read TGCAGTGCTAGACCCGGACGGGATGACTACGAGCAGTACTTC. Protein product: CSARPGRDDYEQYF.

The chain recombines TRBV12-3 or TRBV12-4 with TRBJ1-5; possible D gene TRBD1, 5 bases. V lost 6 bases and J 4 bases, leaving 10 bases between the germline ends. The CDR3 is 13 amino acids. The CDR3 DNA reads TGTGCCAGCAGCGAAGACAGAAATCAGCCCCAGCATTTT. Amino acid sequence: CASSEDRNQPQHF.

This clonotype has a count of ten or more. The chain recombines TRBV27 with TRBJ2-3; TRBD1 might be the D (6 bases). CDR3 length: 13 amino acids. V gave up 10 bases and J gave up 3 bases, with 14 bases separating them. Per the germline V gene, CDR1 is MNHEY and CDR2 is SMNVEV (reference sequence). The CDR3 DNA reads TGTGCCACCCAGGGGCTAGGGACAGATACGCAGTATTTT. This codes for CATQGLGTDTQYF.

At least ten counts were recorded for this clonotype. The CDR3 DNA is TGCGCCAGCAGCTTGGGGTATAGGACAGACTACGAGCAGTACTTC. It encodes CASSLGYRTDYEQYF. The chain carries TRBV5-1 and TRBJ2-7; weak D call: TRBD1 (6 bases). The CDR3 is 15 amino acids. The ends were cut back, 0 bases at V and 3 bases at J, with 13 bases in the middle. The germline V gene has CDR1 SGHRS and CDR2 YFSETQ.

This clonotype was found a few times. This chain connects TRBV5-1 to TRBJ2-5, with unresolved D. Trimming cost V 0 bases and J 0 bases, with 3 bases left between them. The CDR3 extends over 13 amino acids. Germline lookup yields CDR1 SGHRS and CDR2 YFSETQ. The CDR3 is CASSLEYQETQYF. CDR3 in DNA: TGCGCCAGCAGCTTGGAGTACCAAGAGACCCAGTACTTC.

J is TRBJ1-1 and V is TRBV30; TRBD1 matches at 7 bases. The length of the CDR3 is 11 residues. The V segment lost 8 bases and the J segment 7 bases; nucleotides outside the gene matches: 7. CDR1 GTSNPN and CDR2 SVGIG come from the germline V gene (reference sequence). CDR3 sequence reads: CAGKGQFEAFF. In DNA form, the CDR3 reads TGTGCCGGGAAGGGACAGTTTGAAGCTTTCTTT.

About this clonotype: One base away lies a much larger clone, so this may be a sequencing read error. The chain uses TRBV9 and TRBJ2-1; D possibly corresponds to TRBD2 (5 bases). Looked up from germline, CDR1 is SGDLS and CDR2 is YYNGEE. The CDR3 is 14 amino acids. Written as DNA, the CDR3 is TGTGCTAGCGAAAAGGAGAGCTCCTACAATGTGCAGTTCTTC. Residues: CASEKESSYNVQFF.

The rearrangement joins TRBV11-2 to TRBJ2-7, with a tentative D call TRBD1 (5 bases). This CDR3 has 13 amino acids. The germline V gene has CDR1 SGHAT and CDR2 FQNNGV. V shed 3 bases and J shed 2 bases, with 8 bases lying between them. CDR3 DNA: TGTGCCAGCAGCTTGGCAGGGCCCTACGAGCAGTACTTC. This encodes CASSLAGPYEQYF.

This clonotype was recorded a few times. The chain links TRBV10-2 to TRBJ2-3, with 9 bases lining up with TRBD2. The CDR3 is made up of 16 amino acids. With V trimmed by 2 bases and J by 5 bases, 8 bases remained unmatched. The V gene's germline CDR1 is WSHSY and CDR2 SAAADI. CDR3 region: CASSEQGGGAGDTQYF. As DNA, the CDR3 is TGCGCCAGCAGTGAGCAAGGCGGGGGGGCCGGAGATACGCAGTATTTT.

The rearrangement joins TRBV2 to TRBJ1-5; D is uncertain. Trimming removed 8 bases from V and 0 bases from J, with 11 bases in between. The CDR3 totals 14 residues. Germline-derived CDR1 and CDR2 are SNHLY and FYNNEI. The CDR3 sequence: CASWSPNSNQPQHF. The DNA of the CDR3 is TGTGCCAGCTGGAGCCCGAATAGCAATCAGCCCCAGCATTTT.

The CDR3 spells CASSDPGMNTEAFF. CDR3 nucleotide sequence: TGTGCCAGCAGTGACCCAGGCATGAACACTGAAGCTTTCTTT. The J gene is TRBJ1-1, the V gene TRBV2, with unresolved D. The CDR3 is made up of 14 amino acids. Trimming cost V 3 bases and J 0 bases, with 8 bases left between them. Germline-derived CDR1 and CDR2 are SNHLY and FYNNEI.

This chain links TRBV5-1 with TRBJ1-1; D call uncertain. Germline V CDR1 and CDR2: SGHRS, YFSETQ. Trimming pared 4 bases from V and 5 bases from J, leaving 15 bases between. The CDR3 is 14 amino acids. The DNA for the CDR3 is TGCGCCAGCAGCATCGGGTCTCAAGGGACTGAAGCTTTCTTT. It encodes CASSIGSQGTEAFF.

The rearrangement joins TRBV30 to TRBJ1-1; D possibly corresponds to TRBD1 (6 bases). CDR1 is GTSNPN, CDR2 SVGIG, per germline (reference sequence). Trimming took off 3 bases at V and 6 bases at J, with 14 bases between the two ends. The CDR3 runs to 13 residues. The CDR3 loop reads CAWSEDRGAEAFF. The CDR3 DNA follows: TGTGCCTGGAGCGAGGACAGAGGGGCTGAAGCTTTCTTT.

This clonotype was counted only a few times. The V call is TRBV25-1, the J call TRBJ1-2; perhaps TRBD1 as D (5 bases). V dropped 1 base and J dropped 2 bases, with 5 bases sitting between them. In germline, CDR1 is MGHDK, CDR2 SYGVNS. The CDR3 loop spans 13 amino acids. The CDR3 bases are TGTGCCAGCAGTGAATGGGGGAACTATGGCTACACCTTC. It codes for CASSEWGNYGYTF.

This clonotype was seen repeatedly, ten times or more. This chain joins TRBV5-6 and TRBJ1-2; D may be TRBD1 (5 bases). CDR1 is SGHDT and CDR2 is YYEEEE in the germline V gene. This CDR3 comprises 13 residues. V was clipped by 1 base and J by 6 bases, with 10 bases between them. For the CDR3, the DNA is TGTGCCAGCAGCTTGAGGGGAGTCCATGGCTACACCTTC. It yields the protein CASSLRGVHGYTF.

This clonotype was recorded at least ten times. The chain carries TRBV9 and TRBJ1-1, with D unresolved. The CDR3 length is 11 residues. The V end was cut by 0 bases, the J end by 4 bases, with 1 base between. Germline loops: CDR1 SGDLS, CDR2 YYNGEE. CDR3 sequence: CASSVVTEAFF. The CDR3 region has the DNA TGTGCCAGCAGCGTAGTCACTGAAGCTTTCTTT.

This clonotype was found many times. The chain employs TRBV7-3 and TRBJ2-2, with TRBD2 matching over 12 bases. With V trimmed by 1 base and J by 5 bases, 14 bases remained unmatched. CDR3 length equals 20 residues. Germline V gene lookup returns CDR1 SGHTA and CDR2 FQGTGA. The CDR3 DNA reads as TGTGCCAGCAGCTTAAAGGCAGGCGGACTAGCGGGAATGAAAACCGGGGAGCTGTTTTTT. This sequence encodes CASSLKAGGLAGMKTGELFF.

This clonotype was seen repeatedly, ten times or more. The chain is built from TRBV9 and TRBJ1-2; D might be TRBD1 (6 bases). Trimming shortened V by 5 bases and J by 2 bases, and 10 bases separated the two germline ends. The CDR3 contains 13 residues. Germline V gene lookup returns CDR1 SGDLS and CDR2 YYNGEE. CDR3 coding DNA: TGTGCCAGCAGTGACAGGCAAAACTATGGCTACACCTTC. It encodes CASSDRQNYGYTF.